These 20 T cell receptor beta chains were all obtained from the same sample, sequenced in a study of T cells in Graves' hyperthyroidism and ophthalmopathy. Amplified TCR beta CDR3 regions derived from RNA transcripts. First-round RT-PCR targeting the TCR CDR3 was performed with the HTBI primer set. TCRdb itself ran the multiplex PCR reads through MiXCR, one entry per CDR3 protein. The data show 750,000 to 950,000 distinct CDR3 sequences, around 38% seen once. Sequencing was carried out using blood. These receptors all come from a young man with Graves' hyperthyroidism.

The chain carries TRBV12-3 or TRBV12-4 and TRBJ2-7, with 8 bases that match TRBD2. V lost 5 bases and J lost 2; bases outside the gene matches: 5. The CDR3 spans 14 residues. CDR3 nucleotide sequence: TGTGCCAGCAGTCCCCGGGAGGGGGCCTACGAGCAGTACTTC. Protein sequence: CASSPREGAYEQYF.

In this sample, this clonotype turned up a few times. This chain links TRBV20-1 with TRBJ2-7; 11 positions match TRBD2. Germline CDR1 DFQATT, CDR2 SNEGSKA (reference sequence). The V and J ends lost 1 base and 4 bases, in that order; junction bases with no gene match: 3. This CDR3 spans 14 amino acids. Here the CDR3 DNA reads TGCAGTGCTAGAGTGGCTAGCGGGGGGTACGAGCAGTACTTC. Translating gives CSARVASGGYEQYF.

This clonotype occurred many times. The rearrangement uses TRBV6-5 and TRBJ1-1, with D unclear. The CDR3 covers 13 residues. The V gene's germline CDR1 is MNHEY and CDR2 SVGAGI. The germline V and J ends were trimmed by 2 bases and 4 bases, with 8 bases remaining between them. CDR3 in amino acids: CASSYGSGTEAFF. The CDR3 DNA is TGTGCCAGCAGTTACGGGTCGGGCACTGAAGCTTTCTTT.

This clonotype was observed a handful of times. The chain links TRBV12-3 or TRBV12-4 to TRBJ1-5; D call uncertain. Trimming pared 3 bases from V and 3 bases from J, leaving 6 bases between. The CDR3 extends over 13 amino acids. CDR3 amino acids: CASSFRLNQPQHF. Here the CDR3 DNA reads TGTGCCAGCAGTTTCCGACTCAATCAGCCCCAGCATTTT.

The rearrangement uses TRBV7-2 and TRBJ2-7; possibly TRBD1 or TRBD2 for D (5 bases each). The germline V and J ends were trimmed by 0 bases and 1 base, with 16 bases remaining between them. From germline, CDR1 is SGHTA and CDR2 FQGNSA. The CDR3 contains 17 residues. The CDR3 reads CASSLAYPGTGSYEQYF. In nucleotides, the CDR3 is TGTGCCAGCAGCTTAGCGTACCCCGGGACCGGGTCCTACGAGCAGTACTTC.

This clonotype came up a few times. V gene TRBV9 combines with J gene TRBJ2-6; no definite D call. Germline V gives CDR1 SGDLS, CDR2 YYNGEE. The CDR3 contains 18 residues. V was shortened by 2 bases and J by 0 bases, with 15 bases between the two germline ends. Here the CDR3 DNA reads TGTGCCAGCAGCGTGGCCCCCCATTCGGACTCTGGGGCCAACGTCCTGACTTTC. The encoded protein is CASSVAPHSDSGANVLTF.

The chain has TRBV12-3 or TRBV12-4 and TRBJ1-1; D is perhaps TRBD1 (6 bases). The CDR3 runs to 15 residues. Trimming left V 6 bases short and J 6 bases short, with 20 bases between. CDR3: CASRVSLQGTPEAFF. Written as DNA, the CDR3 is TGTGCCAGCAGAGTCAGCCTTCAGGGGACCCCTGAAGCTTTCTTT.

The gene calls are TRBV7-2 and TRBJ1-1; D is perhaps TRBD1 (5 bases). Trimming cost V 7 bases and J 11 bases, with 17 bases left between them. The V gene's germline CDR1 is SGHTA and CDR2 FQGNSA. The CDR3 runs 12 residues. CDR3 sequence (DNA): TGTGCCAGCACCCCGGGGGGTCAGGAGGCTTTCTTT. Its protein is CASTPGGQEAFF. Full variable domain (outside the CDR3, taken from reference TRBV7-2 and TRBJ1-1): GAGVSQSPSNKVTEKGKDVELRCDPISGHTALYWYRQSLGQGLEFLIYFQGNSAPDKSGLPSDRFSAERTGGSVSTLTIQRTQQEDSAVYLCASTPGGQEAFFGQGTRLTVV.

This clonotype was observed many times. The CDR3 DNA follows: TGTGCCAGCAGCTTGTACCCTGCAACTAATGAAAAACTGTTTTTT. This translates into CASSLYPATNEKLFF. V is TRBV7-8 and J is TRBJ1-4; D ambiguous. The CDR3 totals 15 residues. CDR1 is SGHVS, CDR2 FQNEAQ, per germline. V lost 3 bases, J lost 0 bases, and 8 bases lay in between.

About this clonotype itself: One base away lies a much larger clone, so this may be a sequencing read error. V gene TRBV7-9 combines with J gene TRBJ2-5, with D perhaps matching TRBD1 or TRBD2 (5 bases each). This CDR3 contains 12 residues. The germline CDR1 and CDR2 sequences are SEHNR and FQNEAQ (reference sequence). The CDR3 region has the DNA TGTGCCAGCACCGGGGCTCAAGAGACCCACTACTTC. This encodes CASTGAQETHYF.

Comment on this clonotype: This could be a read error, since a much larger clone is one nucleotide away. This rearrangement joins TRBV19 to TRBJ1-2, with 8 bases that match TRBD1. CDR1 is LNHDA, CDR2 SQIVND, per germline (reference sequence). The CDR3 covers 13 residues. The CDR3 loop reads CASGIAGGNGYTF. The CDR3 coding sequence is TGTGCCAGTGGTATTGCAGGGGGCAATGGCTACACCTTC.

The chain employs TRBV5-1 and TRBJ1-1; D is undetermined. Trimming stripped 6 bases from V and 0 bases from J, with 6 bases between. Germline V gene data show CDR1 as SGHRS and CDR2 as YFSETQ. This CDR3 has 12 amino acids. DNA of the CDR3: TGCGCCAGCAAAAAGGTGAACACTGAAGCTTTCTTT. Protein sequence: CASKKVNTEAFF.

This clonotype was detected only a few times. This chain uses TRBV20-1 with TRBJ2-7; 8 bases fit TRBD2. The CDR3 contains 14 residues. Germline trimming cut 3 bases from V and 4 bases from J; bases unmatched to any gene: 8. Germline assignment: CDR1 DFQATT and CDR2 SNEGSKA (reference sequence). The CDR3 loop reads CSARELAGTYEQYF. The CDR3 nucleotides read TGCAGTGCTAGGGAGCTAGCGGGCACATACGAGCAGTACTTC.

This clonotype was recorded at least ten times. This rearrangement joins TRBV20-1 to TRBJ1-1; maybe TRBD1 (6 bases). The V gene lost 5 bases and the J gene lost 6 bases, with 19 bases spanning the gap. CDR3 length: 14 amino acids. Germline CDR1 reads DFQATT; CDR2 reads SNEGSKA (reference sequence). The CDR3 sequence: CSARRDGTRPEAFF. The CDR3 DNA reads TGCAGTGCTCGGCGCGACGGGACACGCCCTGAAGCTTTCTTT.

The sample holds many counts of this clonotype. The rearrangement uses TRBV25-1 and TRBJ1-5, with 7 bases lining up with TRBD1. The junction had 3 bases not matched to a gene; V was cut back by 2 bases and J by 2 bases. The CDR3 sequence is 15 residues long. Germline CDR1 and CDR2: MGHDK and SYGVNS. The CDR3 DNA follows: TGTGCCAGCAGTGAAGAGGGGGCAGGCAATCAGCCCCAGCATTTT. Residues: CASSEEGAGNQPQHF.

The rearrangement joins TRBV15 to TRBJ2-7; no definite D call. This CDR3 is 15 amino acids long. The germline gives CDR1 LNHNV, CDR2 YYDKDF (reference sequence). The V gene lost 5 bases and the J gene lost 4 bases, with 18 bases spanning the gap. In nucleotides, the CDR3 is TGTGCCACCAGCCGTTCGACCAGCCGTGAGTACGAGCAGTACTTC. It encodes CATSRSTSREYEQYF.

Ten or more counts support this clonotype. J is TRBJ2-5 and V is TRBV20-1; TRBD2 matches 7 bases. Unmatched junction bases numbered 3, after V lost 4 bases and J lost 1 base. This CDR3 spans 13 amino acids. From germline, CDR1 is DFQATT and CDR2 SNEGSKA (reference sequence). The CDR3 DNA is TGCAGTGCTACCTCTAGCGGCCAAGAGACCCAGTACTTC. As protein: CSATSSGQETQYF.

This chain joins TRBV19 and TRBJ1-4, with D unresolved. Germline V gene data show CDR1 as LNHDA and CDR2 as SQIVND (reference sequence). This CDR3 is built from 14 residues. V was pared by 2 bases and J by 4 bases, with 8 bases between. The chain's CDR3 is CASSISRGNEKLFF. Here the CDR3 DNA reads TGTGCCAGTAGTATAAGTCGGGGTAATGAAAAACTGTTTTTT.

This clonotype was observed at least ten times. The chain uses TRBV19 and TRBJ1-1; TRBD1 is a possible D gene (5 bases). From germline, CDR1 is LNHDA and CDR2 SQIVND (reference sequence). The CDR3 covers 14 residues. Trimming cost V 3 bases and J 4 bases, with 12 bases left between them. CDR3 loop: CASSIRGDSTEAFF. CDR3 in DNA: TGTGCCAGTAGTATTAGAGGGGATAGCACTGAAGCTTTCTTT.

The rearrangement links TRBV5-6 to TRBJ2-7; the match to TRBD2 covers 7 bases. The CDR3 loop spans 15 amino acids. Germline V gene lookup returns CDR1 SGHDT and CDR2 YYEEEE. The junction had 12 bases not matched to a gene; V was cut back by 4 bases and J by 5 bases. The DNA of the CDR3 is TGTGCCAGCAGCCCCCAAAATGGGGGGGTGGACGAGCAGTACTTC. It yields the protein CASSPQNGGVDEQYF.